This TCR beta chain came from a study of blood T cell repertoires in COVID-19. Sequencing was performed with immunoSEQ multiplex PCR; in TCRdb, only in-frame clones are kept and a portion is missing. The table includes a few hundred thousand clones, roughly nine tenths detected once. The ends lost 5 bases at V and 6 bases at J; junction bases unmatched: 9. The CDR3 runs 13 residues. The germline V gene encodes CDR1 SQVTM and CDR2 ANQGSEA. V and J are TRBV29-1 and TRBJ1-2, with 7 bases fitting TRBD1. The sequence derives from a man in his sixties who had recovered from COVID-19. Sequencing was carried out using peripheral blood. The CDR3, as DNA: TGCAGCGTTCTGGTAGGGGGCAAGGATGGCTACACCTTC. Its protein product is CSVLVGGKDGYTF.